One and the same sample provided the 18 T cell receptor beta chains below, sequenced in a study of CD8 T cells in Susac syndrome. An input of roughly 0.5 to 1 ug of RNA was subjected to reverse transcription using random hexamers. TCRdb re-called the immunoSEQ multiplex PCR reads through MiXCR, storing one row per CDR3 protein. The sample shows approximately 180,000 distinct CDR3 sequences, just under 95% of them seen only once. Sequences were obtained from CD4+ T cells from PBMCs. All receptors come from a human donor with Susac syndrome.

CDR3 sequence reads: CAWSSLAGSEQFF. The CDR3, as DNA: TGTGCCTGGAGTAGCCTAGCGGGTAGTGAGCAGTTCTTC. The chain carries TRBV30 and TRBJ2-1; 8 positions match TRBD2. The germline V gene encodes CDR1 GTSNPN and CDR2 SVGIG (reference sequence). Trimming cost V 2 bases and J 9 bases; bases outside gene matches: 6. The CDR3 runs to 13 residues.

The V and J genes are TRBV28 and TRBJ1-1; D is undetermined. Deletions cut 9 bases from V and 6 bases from J, with 14 bases between. Germline assignment: CDR1 MDHEN and CDR2 SYDVKM. This CDR3 contains 12 residues. CDR3 coding DNA: TGTGCCAGTATAAAGCAGGCAGCTGAAGCTTTCTTT. Its translation is CASIKQAAEAFF.

The chain combines TRBV29-1 with TRBJ2-2; 7 positions match TRBD1. Germline CDR1 reads SQVTM; CDR2 reads ANQGSEA. There are 14 residues in the CDR3. V gave up 6 bases and J gave up 1 base; unmatched junction bases: 5. The DNA of the CDR3 is TGCAGCGTGAGGGGGACAGAGAACACCGGGGAGCTGTTTTTT. This encodes CSVRGTENTGELFF.

V is TRBV5-1 and J is TRBJ2-4, with 11 bases lining up with TRBD2. V trimming: 3 bases; J trimming: 6 bases; junction bases outside the gene matches: 5. CDR3 length: 15 residues. The germline gives CDR1 SGHRS, CDR2 YFSETQ. CDR3 DNA sequence: TGCGCCAGCAGCTACACCGGGACTAGCGGAAACATTCAGTACTTC. This codes for CASSYTGTSGNIQYF.

This clonotype was recorded a few times. The V call is TRBV12-3 or TRBV12-4, the J call TRBJ2-5; D gene ambiguous. The CDR3 length is 13 residues. Trimming pared 1 base from V and 5 bases from J, leaving 8 bases between. The CDR3 DNA is TGTGCCAGCAGTTTAGTGCCCGGGGAGACCCAGTACTTC. It is translated as CASSLVPGETQYF.

The V gene is TRBV20-1, the J gene TRBJ2-7; 9 bases fit TRBD2. CDR3 length equals 14 residues. The V gene's germline CDR1 is DFQATT and CDR2 SNEGSKA (reference sequence). Germline trimming cut 3 bases from V and 2 bases from J; bases unmatched to any gene: 5. The chain's CDR3 is CSARGAGGPYEQYF. Written as DNA, the CDR3 is TGCAGTGCTAGGGGTGCGGGGGGGCCCTACGAGCAGTACTTC.

Points on this clonotype: Mismatch with germline at one junction end may stem from a read error. The rearrangement joins TRBV5-1 to TRBJ2-7; 8 nucleotides align to TRBD1. CDR1 and CDR2 from the germline V gene are SGHRS and YFSETQ. The CDR3 extends over 16 amino acids. The CDR3 DNA is TGCGCCAGCAGTTTGGGGCCGGGACAGGTCTCTTACGAGCAGTACTTC. Translated: CASSLGPGQVSYEQYF.

The rearrangement links TRBV28 to TRBJ1-1; D gene uncertain. Trimming stripped 6 bases from V and 0 bases from J, with 2 bases between. CDR3 length equals 11 residues. Germline lookup yields CDR1 MDHEN and CDR2 SYDVKM. CDR3 amino acids: CASRVNTEAFF. For the CDR3, the DNA is TGTGCCAGCAGGGTGAACACTGAAGCTTTCTTT.

This clonotype was seen a single time. The chain combines TRBV28 with TRBJ2-7; 7 bases align to TRBD1. The CDR3 is made up of 13 amino acids. Germline V gives CDR1 MDHEN, CDR2 SYDVKM. V trimming: 5 bases; J trimming: 2 bases; junction bases outside the gene matches: 3. CDR3 loop: CASSVTGPYEQYF. For the CDR3, the DNA is TGTGCCAGCAGTGTGACAGGGCCCTACGAGCAGTACTTC.

The chain recombines TRBV7-9 with TRBJ1-1, with 7 bases matching TRBD1. The CDR3 consists of 15 residues. Germline V CDR1 and CDR2: SEHNR, FQNEAQ (reference sequence). With V trimmed by 1 base and J by 4 bases, 6 bases remained unmatched. For the CDR3, the DNA is TGTGCCAGCAGCTTAGGAGACAGGGTCAGCACTGAAGCTTTCTTT. Translated, it gives CASSLGDRVSTEAFF.

This rearrangement joins TRBV3-1 to TRBJ2-7, with 12 nucleotides matching TRBD2. Trimming removed 4 bases from V and 0 bases from J; junction bases left unmatched: 19. The germline V gene encodes CDR1 LGHDT and CDR2 YNNKEL (reference sequence). The CDR3 covers 21 residues. CDR3 DNA sequence: TGTGCCAGCAGCCGTTCTCCCCAGGGACTAGCGGGTCACGCCAACTCCTACGAGCAGTACTTC. Amino acid sequence: CASSRSPQGLAGHANSYEQYF.

This sequence joins TRBV7-9 and TRBJ1-5; D ambiguous. CDR1 and CDR2 from the germline V gene are SEHNR and FQNEAQ (reference sequence). This CDR3 is built from 14 residues. The V end was cut by 3 bases, the J end by 9 bases, with 15 bases between. The CDR3 bases are TGTGCCAGCAGCTTCGGCAGACCTGATACGCCCCAGCATTTT. This gives the protein CASSFGRPDTPQHF.

The V call is TRBV28, the J call TRBJ1-4; D call uncertain. The CDR3 has 13 residues. Trimming cost V 3 bases and J 8 bases, with 10 bases left between them. CDR1 MDHEN and CDR2 SYDVKM come from the germline V gene. The CDR3, as DNA: TGTGCCAGCAGTTTTGTGTTGAGGGAAAAACTGTTTTTT. This codes for CASSFVLREKLFF.

The chain carries TRBV12-3 or TRBV12-4 and TRBJ2-3; 7 nucleotides match TRBD2. V was pared by 7 bases and J by 3 bases, with 4 bases of the junction left unmatched. This CDR3 region has 13 residues. The DNA for the CDR3 is TGTGCCAGCATCCTTAGCGGGACAGATACGCAGTATTTT. Amino acids: CASILSGTDTQYF.

The chain couples TRBV9 to TRBJ2-2, with D possibly matching TRBD1 (5 bases). The germline V gene has CDR1 SGDLS and CDR2 YYNGEE. The CDR3 is 15 residues long. V gave up 1 base and J gave up 5 bases, with 12 bases separating them. CDR3 sequence (DNA): TGTGCCAGCAGCGTAAGTTGGCAGGGTACCGGGGAGCTGTTTTTT. It specifies CASSVSWQGTGELFF.

The V call is TRBV29-1, the J call TRBJ1-1, with D uncertain. The CDR3 loop spans 14 amino acids. Per the germline V gene, CDR1 is SQVTM and CDR2 is ANQGSEA. The germline V and J ends were trimmed by 7 bases and 1 base, with 16 bases remaining between them. The CDR3 DNA follows: TGCAGCGCCCGAATTACGATCGGGAACACTGAAGCTTTCTTT. It encodes CSARITIGNTEAFF.

The chain employs TRBV12-1 and TRBJ2-1. TRBV12-1 represents a pseudogene. The CDR3 length is 17 residues. The CDR3 spells CASSFGESTGSYNEQFF. The CDR3 coding sequence is TGTGCCAGCAGCTTTGGGGAATCGACGGGCTCCTACAATGAGCAGTTCTTC.

This chain uses TRBV20-1 with TRBJ2-7, with D tentatively TRBD2 (5 bases). V was trimmed by 3 bases and J by 3 bases, leaving 12 bases between them. The CDR3 totals 13 residues. Germline V gives CDR1 DFQATT, CDR2 SNEGSKA (reference sequence). In DNA, the CDR3 is TGCAGTGCTAGTGGCGAAGGAGGCTACGAGCAGTACTTC. Its protein product is CSASGEGGYEQYF.